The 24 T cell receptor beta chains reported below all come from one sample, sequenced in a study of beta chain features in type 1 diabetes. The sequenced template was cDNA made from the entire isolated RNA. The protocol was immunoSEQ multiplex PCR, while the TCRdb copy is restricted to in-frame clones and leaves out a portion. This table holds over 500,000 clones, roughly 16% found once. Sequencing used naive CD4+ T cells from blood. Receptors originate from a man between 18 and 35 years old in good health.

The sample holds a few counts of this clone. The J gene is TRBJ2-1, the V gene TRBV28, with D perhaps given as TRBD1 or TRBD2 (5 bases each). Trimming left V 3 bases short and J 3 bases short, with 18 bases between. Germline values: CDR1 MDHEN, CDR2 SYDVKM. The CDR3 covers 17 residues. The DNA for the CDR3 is TGTGCCAGCAGTTTGGGGCTGCCCGGGGACCTCTACAATGAGCAGTTCTTC. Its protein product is CASSLGLPGDLYNEQFF.

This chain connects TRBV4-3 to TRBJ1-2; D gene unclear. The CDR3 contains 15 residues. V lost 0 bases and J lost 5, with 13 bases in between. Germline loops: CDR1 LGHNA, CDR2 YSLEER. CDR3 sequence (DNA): TGCGCCAGCAGCCAAGATAGGGAGACTGATTATGGCTACACCTTC. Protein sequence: CASSQDRETDYGYTF.

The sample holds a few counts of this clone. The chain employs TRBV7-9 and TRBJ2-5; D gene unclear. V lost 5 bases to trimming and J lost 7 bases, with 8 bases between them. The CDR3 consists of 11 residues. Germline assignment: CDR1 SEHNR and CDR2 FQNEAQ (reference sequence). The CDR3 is CASSPDGTQYF. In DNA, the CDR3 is TGTGCCAGCAGCCCTGATGGGACCCAGTACTTC.

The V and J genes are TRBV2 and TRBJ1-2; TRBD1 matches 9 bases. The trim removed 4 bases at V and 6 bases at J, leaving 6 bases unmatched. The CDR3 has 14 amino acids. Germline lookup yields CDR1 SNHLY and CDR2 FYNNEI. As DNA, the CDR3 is TGTGCCAGCAGTGTAGATGGACAGGGGAATGGCTACACCTTC. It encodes CASSVDGQGNGYTF.

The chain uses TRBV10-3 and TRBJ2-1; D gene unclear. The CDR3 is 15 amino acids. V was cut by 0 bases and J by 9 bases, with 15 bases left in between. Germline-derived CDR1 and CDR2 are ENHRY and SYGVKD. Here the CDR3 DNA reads TGTGCCATCAGTGAGTCGATTCGTGCCGGATTTGAGCAGTTCTTC. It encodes CAISESIRAGFEQFF.

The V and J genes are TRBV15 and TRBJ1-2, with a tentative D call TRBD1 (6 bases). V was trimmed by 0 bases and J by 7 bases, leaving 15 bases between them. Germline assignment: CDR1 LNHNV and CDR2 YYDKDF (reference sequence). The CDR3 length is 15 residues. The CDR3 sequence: CATSRDRTGPSGYTF. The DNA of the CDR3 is TGTGCCACCAGCAGAGATCGAACAGGGCCCTCTGGCTACACCTTC. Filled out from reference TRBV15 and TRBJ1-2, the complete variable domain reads DAMVIQNPRYQVTQFGKPVTLSCSQTLNHNVMYWYQQKSSQAPKLLFHYYDKDFNNEADTPDNFQSRRPNTSFCFLDIRSPGLGDTAMYLCATSRDRTGPSGYTFGSGTRLTVV.

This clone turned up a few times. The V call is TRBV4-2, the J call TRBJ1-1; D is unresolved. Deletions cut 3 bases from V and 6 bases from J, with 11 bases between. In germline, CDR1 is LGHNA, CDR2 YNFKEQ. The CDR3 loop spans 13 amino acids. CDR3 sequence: CASSQGLASEAFF. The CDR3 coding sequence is TGTGCCAGCAGCCAGGGATTGGCGTCTGAAGCTTTCTTT.

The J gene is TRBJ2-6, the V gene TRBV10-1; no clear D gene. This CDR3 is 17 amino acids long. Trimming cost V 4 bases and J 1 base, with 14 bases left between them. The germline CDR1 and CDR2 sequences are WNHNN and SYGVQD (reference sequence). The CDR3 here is CASSVRTGVSGANVLTF. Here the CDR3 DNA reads TGCGCCAGCAGTGTCCGCACGGGTGTGTCTGGGGCCAACGTCCTGACTTTC.

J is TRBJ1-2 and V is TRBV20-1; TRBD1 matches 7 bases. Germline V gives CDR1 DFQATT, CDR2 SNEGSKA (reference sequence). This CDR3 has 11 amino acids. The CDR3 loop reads CSGTAGGGYTF. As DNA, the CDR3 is TGCAGCGGGACAGCGGGTGGTGGCTACACCTTC.

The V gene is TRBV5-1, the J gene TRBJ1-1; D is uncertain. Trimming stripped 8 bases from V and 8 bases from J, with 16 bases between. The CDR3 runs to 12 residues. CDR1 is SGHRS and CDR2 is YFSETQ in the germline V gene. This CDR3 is CASRWNVEEAFF. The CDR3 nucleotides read TGCGCCAGTCGCTGGAATGTGGAAGAAGCTTTCTTT.

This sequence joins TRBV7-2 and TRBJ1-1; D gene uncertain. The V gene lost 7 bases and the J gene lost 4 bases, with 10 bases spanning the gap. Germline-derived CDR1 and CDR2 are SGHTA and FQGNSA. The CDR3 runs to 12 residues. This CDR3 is CASMRGRTEAFF. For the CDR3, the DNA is TGTGCCAGCATGCGAGGGCGCACTGAAGCTTTCTTT.

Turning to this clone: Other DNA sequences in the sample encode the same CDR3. CDR3 loop: CASSLNQGSAFF. The CDR3 DNA sequence: TGTGCCAGCAGTCTTAATCAGGGGTCAGCTTTCTTT. This chain links TRBV14 with TRBJ1-1; maybe TRBD1 (6 bases). The germline V gene has CDR1 SGHDN and CDR2 FVKESK. Trimming left V 6 bases short and J 10 bases short, with 15 bases between. This CDR3 is built from 12 residues. The complete variable domain, with remaining parts taken from reference TRBV14 and TRBJ1-1, reads EAGVTQFPSHSVIEKGQTVTLRCDPISGHDNLYWYRRVMGKEIKFLLHFVKESKQDESGMPNNRFLAERTGGTYSTLKVQPAELEDSGVYFCASSLNQGSAFFGQGTRLTVV.

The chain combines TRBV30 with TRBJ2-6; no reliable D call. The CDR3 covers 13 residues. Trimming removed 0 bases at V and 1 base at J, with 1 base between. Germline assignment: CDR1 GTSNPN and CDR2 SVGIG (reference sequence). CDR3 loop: CAWSVSGANVLTF. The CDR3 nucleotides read TGTGCCTGGAGTGTATCTGGGGCCAACGTCCTGACTTTC.

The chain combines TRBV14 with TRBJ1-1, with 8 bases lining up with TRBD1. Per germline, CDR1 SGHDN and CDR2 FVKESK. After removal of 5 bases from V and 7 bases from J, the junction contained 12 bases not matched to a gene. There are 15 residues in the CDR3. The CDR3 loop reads CASSVYRDRNFEAFF. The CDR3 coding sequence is TGTGCCAGCAGCGTTTACCGGGACAGGAACTTTGAAGCTTTCTTT.

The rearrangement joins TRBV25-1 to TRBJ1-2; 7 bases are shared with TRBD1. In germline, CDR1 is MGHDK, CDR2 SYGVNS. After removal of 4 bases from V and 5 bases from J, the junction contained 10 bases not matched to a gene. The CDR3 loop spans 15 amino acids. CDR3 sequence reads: CASSAYRGEQYGYTF. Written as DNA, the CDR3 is TGTGCCAGCAGTGCCTACAGGGGAGAACAGTATGGCTACACCTTC.

The CDR3 loop is CASSYRGGSYEQYF. In nucleotides, the CDR3 is TGTGCCAGCAGTTACCGCGGGGGCTCCTACGAGCAGTACTTC. The V gene is TRBV6-5, the J gene TRBJ2-7; TRBD2 agrees at 7 bases. The V gene's germline CDR1 is MNHEY and CDR2 SVGAGI. The J segment lost 0 bases and the V segment lost 2 bases, leaving 1 base of the junction unmatched. The CDR3 is 14 residues long.

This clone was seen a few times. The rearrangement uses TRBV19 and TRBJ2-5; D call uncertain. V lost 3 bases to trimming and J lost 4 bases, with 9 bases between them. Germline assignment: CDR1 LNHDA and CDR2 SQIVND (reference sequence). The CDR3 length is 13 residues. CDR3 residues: CASSIQVAETQYF. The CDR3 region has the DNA TGTGCCAGTAGTATCCAGGTCGCAGAGACCCAGTACTTC. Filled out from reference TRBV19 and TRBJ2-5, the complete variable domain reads DGGITQSPKYLFRKEGQNVTLSCEQNLNHDAMYWYRQDPGQGLRLIYYSQIVNDFQKGDIAEGYSVSREKKESFPLTVTSAQKNPTAFYLCASSIQVAETQYFGPGTRLLVL.

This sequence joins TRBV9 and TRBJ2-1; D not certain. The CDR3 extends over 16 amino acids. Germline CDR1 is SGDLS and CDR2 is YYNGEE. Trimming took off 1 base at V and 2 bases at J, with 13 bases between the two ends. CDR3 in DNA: TGTGCCAGCAGCGTATATGGGATAGCTACCTACAATGAGCAGTTCTTC. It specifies CASSVYGIATYNEQFF. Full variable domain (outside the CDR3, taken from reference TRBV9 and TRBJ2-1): DSGVTQTPKHLITATGQRVTLRCSPRSGDLSVYWYQQSLDQGLQFLIQYYNGEERAKGNILERFSAQQFPDLHSELNLSSLELGDSALYFCASSVYGIATYNEQFFGPGTRLTVL.

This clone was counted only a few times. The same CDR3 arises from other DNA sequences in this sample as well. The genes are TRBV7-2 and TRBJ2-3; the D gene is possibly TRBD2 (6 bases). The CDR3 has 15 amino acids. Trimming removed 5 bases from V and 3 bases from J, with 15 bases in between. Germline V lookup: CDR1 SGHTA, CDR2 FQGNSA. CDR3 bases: TGTGCCAGCAGCCCTAGGAGGGTTGGGACAGATACGCAGTATTTT. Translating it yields CASSPRRVGTDTQYF.

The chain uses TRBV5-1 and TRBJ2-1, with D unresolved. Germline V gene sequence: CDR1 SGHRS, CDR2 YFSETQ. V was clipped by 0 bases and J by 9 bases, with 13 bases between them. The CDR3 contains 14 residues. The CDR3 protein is CASSLEGFGGEQFF. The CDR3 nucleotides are TGCGCCAGCAGCTTGGAAGGATTCGGCGGTGAGCAGTTCTTC.

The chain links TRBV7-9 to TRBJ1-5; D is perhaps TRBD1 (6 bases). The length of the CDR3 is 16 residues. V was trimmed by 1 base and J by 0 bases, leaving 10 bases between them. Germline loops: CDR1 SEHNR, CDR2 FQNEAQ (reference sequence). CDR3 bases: TGTGCCAGCAGCTTAGACGGGGGCTATAGCAATCAGCCCCAGCATTTT. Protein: CASSLDGGYSNQPQHF.

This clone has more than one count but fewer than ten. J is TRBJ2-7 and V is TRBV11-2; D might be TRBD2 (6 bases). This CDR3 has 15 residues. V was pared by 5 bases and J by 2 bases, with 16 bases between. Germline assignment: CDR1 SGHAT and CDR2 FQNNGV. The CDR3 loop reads CASSLSGVVTYEQYF. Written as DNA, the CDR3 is TGTGCCAGCAGCCTCTCGGGGGTGGTAACCTACGAGCAGTACTTC.

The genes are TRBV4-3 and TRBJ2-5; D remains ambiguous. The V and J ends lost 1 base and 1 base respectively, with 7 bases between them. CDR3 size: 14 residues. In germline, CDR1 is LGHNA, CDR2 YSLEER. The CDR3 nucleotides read TGCGCCAGCAGCCAAGGACACCGCCAAGAGACCCAGTACTTC. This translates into CASSQGHRQETQYF.

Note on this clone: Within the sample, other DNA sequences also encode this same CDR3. The CDR3 loop is CASSPRYEQYF. DNA of the CDR3: TGTGCCAGCAGCCCACGGTACGAGCAGTACTTC. V and J are TRBV7-2 and TRBJ2-7; D gene uncertain. V was cut by 5 bases and J by 4 bases, with 6 bases left in between. CDR3 size: 11 residues. Germline V gene lookup returns CDR1 SGHTA and CDR2 FQGNSA.